The 31 T cell receptor beta chains given below trace back to one sample, sequenced in a study of radiotherapy plus CTLA-4 blockade in lung cancer. Sequenced by immunoSEQ multiplex PCR; TCRdb stores in-frame clones only, minus some. The table records more than 95,000 clones, roughly 79% of them present only once. The sequencing here drew on peripheral blood, taken from a patient treated with radiotherapy plus ipilimumab. The receptors were gathered from a human donor with non-small cell lung cancer who had a partial response to radiotherapy plus ipilimumab. Some clones in this sample may be carry-over from other donors' samples.

The chain recombines TRBV19 with TRBJ1-5, with D perhaps matching TRBD1 (5 bases). There are 14 residues in the CDR3. The germline V and J ends were trimmed by 4 bases and 3 bases, with 10 bases remaining between them. Germline V CDR1 and CDR2: LNHDA, SQIVND (reference sequence). The CDR3 loop is CASSSYRLNQPQHF. CDR3 DNA sequence: TGTGCCAGTAGTAGCTACAGGCTCAATCAGCCCCAGCATTTT. Filled out from reference TRBV19 and TRBJ1-5, the complete variable domain reads DGGITQSPKYLFRKEGQNVTLSCEQNLNHDAMYWYRQDPGQGLRLIYYSQIVNDFQKGDIAEGYSVSREKKESFPLTVTSAQKNPTAFYLCASSSYRLNQPQHFGDGTRLSIL.

Notes on this clone: Its ends do not fully match the called genes, so a read error is possible. This rearrangement joins TRBV29-1 to TRBJ2-7; 9 nucleotides line up with TRBD1. Germline V gene sequence: CDR1 SQVTM, CDR2 ANQGSEA. The CDR3 has 15 residues. The CDR3 is CSVEVTGTGSSEQYF. In DNA, the CDR3 is TGCAGCGTTGAAGTAACCGGGACAGGGTCCTCCGAGCAGTACTTC.

The chain carries TRBV5-1 and TRBJ1-5; D not certain. V lost 4 bases to trimming and J lost 7 bases, with 12 bases between them. Germline CDR1 and CDR2: SGHRS and YFSETQ. The CDR3 is made up of 13 amino acids. DNA of the CDR3: TGCGCCAGCAGCCCGGACTTAAACCAGCCCCAGCATTTT. It codes for CASSPDLNQPQHF.

J is TRBJ2-1 and V is TRBV7-6; possible D gene TRBD2, 6 bases. The CDR3 totals 17 residues. From germline, CDR1 is SGHVS and CDR2 FNYEAQ. V dropped 5 bases and J dropped 0 bases, with 17 bases sitting between them. The CDR3 sequence: CASSATGGLGSYNEQFF. CDR3 bases: TGTGCCAGCAGCGCCACCGGGGGTCTAGGCTCCTACAATGAGCAGTTCTTC.

The V gene is TRBV7-6, the J gene TRBJ2-1; possible D gene TRBD2, 5 bases. Germline-derived CDR1 and CDR2 are SGHVS and FNYEAQ. Trimming cost V 1 base and J 10 bases, with 26 bases left between them. The CDR3 loop spans 18 amino acids. The CDR3 loop is CASSLDPPRASRDEEQFF. The CDR3 bases are TGTGCCAGCAGCTTAGATCCCCCCCGGGCTAGTCGGGATGAGGAGCAGTTCTTC.

The chain recombines TRBV5-6 with TRBJ2-5, with TRBD1 matching 10 bases. This CDR3 comprises 17 residues. CDR1 and CDR2 (germline): SGHDT, YYEEEE. V trimming: 4 bases; J trimming: 7 bases; junction bases outside the gene matches: 16. CDR3 loop: CASSDLTGTGAVWTQYF. Here the CDR3 DNA reads TGTGCCAGCAGCGACCTGACCGGGACAGGGGCAGTGTGGACCCAGTACTTC.

The rearrangement links TRBV2 to TRBJ1-5; no definite D call. Trimming took off 4 bases at V and 3 bases at J, with 13 bases between the two ends. CDR1 and CDR2 from the germline V gene are SNHLY and FYNNEI. The CDR3 is made up of 15 amino acids. The CDR3 bases are TGTGCCAGCAGTGGGGAGGGTCTTCCCAATCAGCCCCAGCATTTT. Translation: CASSGEGLPNQPQHF.

Concerning this clone: The identical CDR3 is also encoded by other nucleotide sequences in the sample. The rearrangement uses TRBV5-1 and TRBJ1-6; possible D gene TRBD1, 6 bases. V was clipped by 0 bases and J by 6 bases, with 10 bases between them. CDR3 length: 15 residues. Germline-derived CDR1 and CDR2 are SGHRS and YFSETQ. The CDR3 DNA follows: TGCGCCAGCAGCTTGGACAGGGCAGGTAATTCACCCCTCCACTTT. It yields the protein CASSLDRAGNSPLHF.

The chain couples TRBV7-2 to TRBJ2-5, with TRBD1 matching 8 bases. This CDR3 comprises 16 residues. Looked up from germline, CDR1 is SGHTA and CDR2 is FQGNSA. The ends lost 3 bases at V and 5 bases at J; junction bases unmatched: 11. For the CDR3, the DNA is TGTGCCAGCAGCTTGGTACTTCAGGGGGCAGGGGAGACCCAGTACTTC. Protein: CASSLVLQGAGETQYF.

This rearrangement joins TRBV28 to TRBJ2-7; 9 bases map to TRBD1. Germline V gives CDR1 MDHEN, CDR2 SYDVKM. The V segment lost 6 bases and the J segment 3 bases; nucleotides outside the gene matches: 12. The CDR3 covers 16 residues. CDR3 sequence reads: CASRSPTGGELYEQYF. The CDR3 DNA reads TGTGCCAGCAGATCCCCCACAGGGGGCGAGCTCTACGAGCAGTACTTC. The whole variable domain, filled in from reference TRBV28 and TRBJ2-7, reads DVKVTQSSRYLVKRTGEKVFLECVQDMDHENMFWYRQDPGLGLRLIYFSYDVKMKEKGDIPEGYSVSREKKERFSLILESASTNQTSMYLCASRSPTGGELYEQYFGPGTRLTVT.

This chain connects TRBV5-6 to TRBJ2-5, with 7 bases identical to TRBD1. The J segment lost 1 base and the V segment lost 6 bases, leaving 9 bases of the junction unmatched. CDR1 and CDR2 (germline): SGHDT, YYEEEE. CDR3 length: 15 residues. The CDR3: CASTSLDRTQETQYF. The DNA of the CDR3 is TGTGCCAGCACCTCGCTGGACAGGACCCAAGAGACCCAGTACTTC.

The chain links TRBV29-1 to TRBJ2-7; 8 nucleotides line up with TRBD2. Germline V gives CDR1 SQVTM, CDR2 ANQGSEA. The CDR3 is made up of 12 amino acids. The V gene end was trimmed by 1 base and the J gene end by 4 bases; junction bases not matched to a gene: 0. CDR3 loop: CSVEAGGYEQYF. CDR3 in DNA: TGCAGCGTTGAAGCGGGAGGGTACGAGCAGTACTTC.

This clone was counted only a few times. The genes are TRBV9 and TRBJ2-1, with 9 bases aligning to TRBD2. V shed 6 bases and J 1 base; nucleotides not matched to a gene: 5. The CDR3 covers 15 residues. CDR1 is SGDLS and CDR2 is YYNGEE in the germline V gene. For the CDR3, the DNA is TGTGCCAGCACACCAACTAGCGGGTCCTACAATGAGCAGTTCTTC. Its protein product is CASTPTSGSYNEQFF.

This clone has more than one count but fewer than ten. This chain connects TRBV5-1 to TRBJ2-1; 8 bases agree with TRBD2. This CDR3 spans 16 amino acids. Per germline, CDR1 SGHRS and CDR2 YFSETQ. V dropped 0 bases and J dropped 7; count of bases not matched to a gene: 9. The CDR3 DNA reads TGCGCCAGCAGCTTGGTCCCCGGGGGGGGCGTTAATGAGCAGTTCTTC. Protein product: CASSLVPGGGVNEQFF.

V usage is TRBV2 and J usage is TRBJ2-1, with TRBD2 matching 8 bases. J was trimmed by 6 bases and V by 4 bases; bases with no gene match: 11. CDR1 and CDR2 (germline): SNHLY, FYNNEI. The CDR3 is 16 amino acids. As DNA, the CDR3 is TGTGCCAGCAGTGTTACTTCGGGACTAGTTGGCAATGAGCAGTTCTTC. Translation: CASSVTSGLVGNEQFF.

This rearrangement joins TRBV6-5 to TRBJ1-2; 11 bases agree with TRBD1. Looked up from germline, CDR1 is MNHEY and CDR2 is SVGAGI. Trimming took 1 base from V and 4 from J; bases not matched to a gene: 5. The CDR3 is 16 residues long. CDR3 sequence: CASSYLRTGGGYGYTF. The DNA of the CDR3 is TGTGCCAGCAGTTACTTAAGGACAGGGGGCGGCTATGGCTACACCTTC.

The rearrangement joins TRBV7-2 to TRBJ2-1; a weak D match, TRBD2 (5 bases). The CDR3 contains 18 residues. Looked up from germline, CDR1 is SGHTA and CDR2 is FQGNSA. V lost 0 bases and J lost 7, with 22 bases in between. CDR3 amino acids: CASSLALVMRGPTNEQFF. CDR3 nucleotides: TGTGCCAGCAGCTTAGCGCTTGTAATGCGCGGGCCTACGAATGAGCAGTTCTTC.

This clone has a handful of counts. The chain is built from TRBV2 and TRBJ1-1, with 7 positions matching TRBD1. V shed 11 bases and J 4 bases; nucleotides not matched to a gene: 10. The CDR3 is 13 amino acids. Germline V lookup: CDR1 SNHLY, CDR2 FYNNEI. The CDR3 region has the DNA TGTGCCGGAAGACAGGGTCCAGCCACTGAAGCTTTCTTT. Its translation: CAGRQGPATEAFF.

This chain links TRBV7-2 with TRBJ2-5; D gene ambiguous. Germline assignment: CDR1 SGHTA and CDR2 FQGNSA. The CDR3 covers 13 residues. With 6 bases removed from V and 11 bases from J, the gap between germline ends came to 19 bases. In nucleotides, the CDR3 is TGTGCCAGCAGGAAACGAGGCGGTGAGGAGCAGTACTTC. Translated, it gives CASRKRGGEEQYF.

The rearrangement uses TRBV28 and TRBJ2-7, with D maybe TRBD1 (6 bases). V lost 6 bases and J lost 0, with 15 bases in between. Germline CDR1 is MDHEN and CDR2 is SYDVKM. The CDR3 loop spans 15 amino acids. CDR3 DNA sequence: TGTGCCAGCAGCCTTCGACAGGTTAGCTCCTACGAGCAGTACTTC. Protein sequence: CASSLRQVSSYEQYF.

The chain carries TRBV5-1 and TRBJ2-5; D uncertain. The V and J ends lost 0 bases and 5 bases respectively, with 5 bases between them. Germline V gene sequence: CDR1 SGHRS, CDR2 YFSETQ. The CDR3 runs 12 residues. CDR3 DNA: TGCGCCAGCAGCTTGGCCTTCGAGACCCAGTACTTC. Translation gives CASSLAFETQYF. Based on the CDR3 plus reference TRBV5-1 and TRBJ2-5, the full variable domain is KAGVTQTPRYLIKTRGQQVTLSCSPISGHRSVSWYQQTPGQGLQFLFEYFSETQRNKGNFPGRFSGRQFSNSRSEMNVSTLELGDSALYLCASSLAFETQYFGPGTRLLVL.

As DNA, the CDR3 is TGCGCCAGCAGTAACGTAGCGGGGGGGAGCTCCTACAATGAGCAGTTCTTC. This encodes CASSNVAGGSSYNEQFF. The chain employs TRBV5-1 and TRBJ2-1; 11 bases are a match to TRBD2. CDR1 and CDR2 from the germline V gene are SGHRS and YFSETQ. With 5 bases clipped from V and 0 bases from J, the junction kept 7 bases outside the gene matches. The CDR3 has 17 amino acids. Full variable domain (missing parts from reference TRBV5-1 and TRBJ2-1): KAGVTQTPRYLIKTRGQQVTLSCSPISGHRSVSWYQQTPGQGLQFLFEYFSETQRNKGNFPGRFSGRQFSNSRSEMNVSTLELGDSALYLCASSNVAGGSSYNEQFFGPGTRLTVL.

V usage is TRBV28 and J usage is TRBJ1-6, with TRBD1 as a possible D gene (6 bases). V lost 11 bases and J 7 bases, leaving 12 bases between the germline ends. The CDR3 runs 12 residues. Germline loops: CDR1 MDHEN, CDR2 SYDVKM. This chain's CDR3 is CAGGARNSPLHF. The DNA of the CDR3 is TGTGCCGGGGGCGCAAGGAATTCACCCCTCCACTTT.

The rearrangement links TRBV5-6 to TRBJ1-2; TRBD1 agrees at 8 bases. V lost 3 bases and J lost 6; bases outside the gene matches: 7. This CDR3 spans 14 amino acids. Germline assignment: CDR1 SGHDT and CDR2 YYEEEE. This CDR3 reads CASSSRTGSNGYTF. In DNA, the CDR3 is TGTGCCAGCAGCTCCAGGACAGGGTCGAATGGCTACACCTTC.

This clone was detected only a few times. The J gene is TRBJ2-7, the V gene TRBV7-9; TRBD2 aligns across 15 bases. With 3 bases clipped from V and 3 bases from J, the junction kept 6 bases outside the gene matches. This CDR3 comprises 17 residues. Germline V gives CDR1 SEHNR, CDR2 FQNEAQ (reference sequence). The CDR3 nucleotides read TGTGCCAGCAGCTTTGGGACTAGCGGGGGGAGCGGCTACGAGCAGTACTTC. Translated: CASSFGTSGGSGYEQYF. Filled out from reference TRBV7-9 and TRBJ2-7, the complete variable domain reads DTGVSQNPRHKITKRGQNVTFRCDPISEHNRLYWYRQTLGQGPEFLTYFQNEAQLEKSRLLSDRFSAERPKGSFSTLEIQRTEQGDSAMYLCASSFGTSGGSGYEQYFGPGTRLTVT.

This chain connects TRBV15 to TRBJ1-6; 9 nucleotides line up with TRBD1. With 6 bases clipped from V and 7 bases from J, the junction kept 7 bases outside the gene matches. CDR3 size: 15 residues. Germline loops: CDR1 LNHNV, CDR2 YYDKDF (reference sequence). The CDR3 spells CATRSGQGANSPLHF. The CDR3 DNA reads as TGTGCCACCAGGTCGGGACAGGGAGCAAATTCACCCCTCCACTTT.

The genes are TRBV5-1 and TRBJ1-1, with 8 bases that match TRBD1. The ends lost 0 bases at V and 10 bases at J; junction bases unmatched: 5. Germline-derived CDR1 and CDR2 are SGHRS and YFSETQ. There are 13 residues in the CDR3. CDR3 residues: CASSLAGGAGAFF. In nucleotides, the CDR3 is TGCGCCAGCAGCTTGGCAGGGGGCGCGGGAGCTTTCTTT.

This chain joins TRBV11-2 and TRBJ2-1; 8 bases match TRBD1. This CDR3 is 15 amino acids long. The germline V gene encodes CDR1 SGHAT and CDR2 FQNNGV. The ends lost 0 bases at V and 15 bases at J; junction bases unmatched: 13. The CDR3: CASSLDSIQGANWFF. The CDR3, as DNA: TGTGCCAGCAGCTTAGATAGTATCCAGGGGGCGAATTGGTTCTTC.

V and J are TRBV2 and TRBJ2-5, with 8 bases that match TRBD2. The CDR3 spans 13 residues. J lost 5 bases, V lost 9 bases, and 8 bases had no gene match. The germline V gene has CDR1 SNHLY and CDR2 FYNNEI. CDR3 in DNA: TGTGCCAGTGTAGGACTAGCAGCTGAGACCCAGTACTTC. Protein sequence: CASVGLAAETQYF.

The rearrangement links TRBV7-2 to TRBJ1-4; D possibly corresponds to TRBD1 (5 bases). The CDR3 consists of 16 residues. Deletions cut 5 bases from V and 3 bases from J, with 16 bases between. CDR1 is SGHTA, CDR2 FQGNSA, per germline. CDR3 coding DNA: TGTGCCAGCAGCCCCGCGGGGGGACTGTCTAATGAAAAACTGTTTTTT. It is translated as CASSPAGGLSNEKLFF.

This clone was observed a few times. The J gene is TRBJ1-1, the V gene TRBV6-5; tentative D call: TRBD1 (6 bases). CDR1 is MNHEY, CDR2 SVGAGI, per germline. The CDR3 spans 14 residues. Trimming shortened V by 5 bases and J by 0 bases, and 10 bases separated the two germline ends. The CDR3 DNA follows: TGTGCCAGCAGTCAGGGGCTGCTGAACACTGAAGCTTTCTTT. It yields the protein CASSQGLLNTEAFF.